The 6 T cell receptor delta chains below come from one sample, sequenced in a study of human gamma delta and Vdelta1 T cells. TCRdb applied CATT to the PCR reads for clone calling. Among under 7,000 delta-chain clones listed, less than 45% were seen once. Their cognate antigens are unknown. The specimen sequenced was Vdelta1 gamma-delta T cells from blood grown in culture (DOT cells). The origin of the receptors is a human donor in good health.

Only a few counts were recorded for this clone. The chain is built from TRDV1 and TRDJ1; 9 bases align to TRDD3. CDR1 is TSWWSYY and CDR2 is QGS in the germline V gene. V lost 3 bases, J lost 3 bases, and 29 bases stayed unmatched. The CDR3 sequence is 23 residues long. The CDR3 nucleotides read TGTGCTCTTGGGGAGGCTTTCCAAAATTTTCCTCCCTTGGTGGGGGATAGTGCCGATAAACTCATCTTT. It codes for CALGEAFQNFPPLVGDSADKLIF.

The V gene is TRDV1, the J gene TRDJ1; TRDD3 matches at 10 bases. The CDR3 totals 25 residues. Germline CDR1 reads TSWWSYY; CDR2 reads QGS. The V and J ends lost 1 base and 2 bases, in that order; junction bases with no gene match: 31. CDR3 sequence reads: CALGERASGFPSVYLLGDGTDKLIF. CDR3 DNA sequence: TGTGCTCTTGGGGAACGGGCTTCTGGCTTCCCTTCGGTCTACTTACTGGGGGATGGGACCGATAAACTCATCTTT.

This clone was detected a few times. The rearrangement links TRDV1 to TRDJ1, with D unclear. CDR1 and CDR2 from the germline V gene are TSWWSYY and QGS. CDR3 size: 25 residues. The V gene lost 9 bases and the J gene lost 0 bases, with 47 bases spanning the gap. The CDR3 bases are TGTGCTCTCCGTCTTATTAAGCCCAACACCAACACGGTACACCTCCCATTTCCGTACACCGATAAACTCATCTTT. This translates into CALRLIKPNTNTVHLPFPYTDKLIF.

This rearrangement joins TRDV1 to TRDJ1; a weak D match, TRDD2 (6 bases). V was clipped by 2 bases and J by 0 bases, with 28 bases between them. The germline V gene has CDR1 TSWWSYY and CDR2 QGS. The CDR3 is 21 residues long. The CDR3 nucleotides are TGTGCTCTTGGGGAAGGGGAGAGAGTCCTACCCGTTTTCTCCTACACCGATAAACTCATCTTT. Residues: CALGEGERVLPVFSYTDKLIF.

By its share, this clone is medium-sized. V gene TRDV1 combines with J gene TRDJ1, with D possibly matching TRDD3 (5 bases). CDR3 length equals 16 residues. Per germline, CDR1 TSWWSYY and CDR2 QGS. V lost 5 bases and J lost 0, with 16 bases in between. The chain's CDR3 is CALGSTGGSYTDKLIF. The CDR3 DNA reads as TGTGCTCTTGGGTCAACCGGGGGCTCTTACACCGATAAACTCATCTTT.

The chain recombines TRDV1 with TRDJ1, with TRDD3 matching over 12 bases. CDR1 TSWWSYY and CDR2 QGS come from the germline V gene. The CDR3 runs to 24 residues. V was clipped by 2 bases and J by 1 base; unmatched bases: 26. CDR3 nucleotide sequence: TGTGCTCTTGGGGAAGTCCCCTACTCTGACTGGGGGATACCTGTACGGCGTGGCACCGATAAACTCATCTTT. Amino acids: CALGEVPYSDWGIPVRRGTDKLIF.